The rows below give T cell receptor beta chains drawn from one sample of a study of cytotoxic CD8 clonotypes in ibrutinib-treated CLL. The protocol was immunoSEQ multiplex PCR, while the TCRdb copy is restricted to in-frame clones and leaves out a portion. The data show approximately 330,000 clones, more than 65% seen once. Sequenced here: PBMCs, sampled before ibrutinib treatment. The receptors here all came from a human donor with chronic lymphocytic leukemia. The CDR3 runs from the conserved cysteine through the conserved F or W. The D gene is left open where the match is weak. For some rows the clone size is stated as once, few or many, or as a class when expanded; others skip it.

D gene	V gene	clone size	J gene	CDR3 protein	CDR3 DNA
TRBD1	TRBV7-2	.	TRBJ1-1	CASSYGPGTANTEAFF	TGTGCCAGCAGCTATGGGCCGGGGACAGCGAACACTGAAGCTTTCTTT
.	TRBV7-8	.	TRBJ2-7	CASSFGVREQYF	TGTGCCAGCAGCTTTGGGGTCCGCGAGCAGTACTTC
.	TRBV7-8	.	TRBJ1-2	CASSLARGGEFNYGYTF	TGTGCCAGCAGCTTAGCGAGGGGCGGGGAATTTAACTATGGCTACACCTTC
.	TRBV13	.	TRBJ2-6	CASAATGKVPSGANVLTF	TGTGCCAGCGCGGCAACAGGGAAAGTCCCCTCTGGGGCCAACGTCCTGACTTTC
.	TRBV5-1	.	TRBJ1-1	CASSLAPRPSNTEAFF	TGCGCCAGCAGCTTGGCCCCCCGTCCATCGAACACTGAAGCTTTCTTT
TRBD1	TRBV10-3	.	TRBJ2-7	CAISAKQGQLFSYEQYF	TGTGCCATCAGTGCCAAACAGGGACAGCTATTCTCCTACGAGCAGTACTTC
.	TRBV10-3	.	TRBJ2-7	CAISDNRGGYEQYF	TGTGCCATCAGTGATAACAGGGGGGGATACGAGCAGTACTTC
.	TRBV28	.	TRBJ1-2	CACSLQRDLNYGYTF	TGTGCCTGCAGTTTACAAAGGGATTTGAACTATGGCTACACCTTC
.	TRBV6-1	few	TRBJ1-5	CASSGPGNNQPQHF	TGTGCCAGCAGTGGACCGGGGAACAATCAGCCCCAGCATTTT
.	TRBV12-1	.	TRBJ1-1	CASSSLGRTDNTEAFF	TGTGCCAGCAGCTCCTTGGGCAGGACAGACAACACTGAAGCTTTCTTT
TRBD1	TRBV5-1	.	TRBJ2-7	CASNPGGSYEQYF	TGCGCCAGTAATCCAGGGGGCTCCTACGAGCAGTACTTC
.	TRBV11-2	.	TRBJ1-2	CASSLGRDGYTF	TGTGCCAGCAGCTTAGGACGGGATGGCTACACCTTC
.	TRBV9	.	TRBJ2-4	CASSVEVRVVKNIQYF	TGTGCCAGCAGCGTAGAGGTCAGGGTGGTCAAAAACATTCAGTACTTC
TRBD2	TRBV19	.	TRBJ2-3	CASSRGLAGGLTDTQYF	TGTGCCAGTAGTAGAGGACTAGCGGGAGGGCTAACAGATACGCAGTATTTT
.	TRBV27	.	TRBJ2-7	CASSLRGSFYEQYF	TGTGCCAGCAGTTTGCGGGGAAGCTTCTACGAGCAGTACTTC
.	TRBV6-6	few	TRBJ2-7	CASSKNRHSYEQYF	TGTGCCAGCAGTAAAAACAGGCACTCCTACGAGCAGTACTTC
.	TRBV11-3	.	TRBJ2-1	CASSFRGDEQFF	TGTGCCAGCAGCTTCAGGGGCGATGAGCAGTTCTTC
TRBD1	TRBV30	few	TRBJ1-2	CAWRPTGYYGYTF	TGTGCCTGGAGGCCGACAGGGTACTATGGCTACACCTTC
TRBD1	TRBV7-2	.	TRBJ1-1	CASSSRTGRNTEAFF	TGTGCCAGCAGCAGCCGGACAGGGCGGAACACTGAAGCTTTCTTT
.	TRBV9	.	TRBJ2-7	CASSSRTTNEQYF	TGTGCCAGCAGCTCCAGGACTACGAACGAGCAGTACTTC
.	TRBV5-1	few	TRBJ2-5	CASSFGETQYF	TGCGCCAGCAGCTTTGGCGAGACCCAGTACTTC
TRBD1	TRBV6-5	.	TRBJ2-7	CASSRKTGVSYEQYF	TGTGCCAGCAGTCGGAAAACAGGGGTGTCCTACGAGCAGTACTTC
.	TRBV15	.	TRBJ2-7	CATSRDVGGTQQYF	TGTGCCACCAGCAGAGATGTCGGGGGCACCCAGCAGTACTTC
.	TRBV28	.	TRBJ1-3	CASTAPGNTIYF	TGTGCCAGCACCGCCCCTGGAAACACCATATATTTT
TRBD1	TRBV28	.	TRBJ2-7	CASSLLGTGSSYEQYF	TGTGCCAGCAGTTTACTCGGGACAGGGAGCTCCTACGAGCAGTACTTC
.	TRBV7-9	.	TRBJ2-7	CASSSKQAYEQYF	TGTGCCAGCAGCTCTAAACAGGCTTACGAGCAGTACTTC